Shown below are 20 T cell receptor beta chains from a single sample sequenced in a study of cytomegalovirus exposure and HLA in healthy donors. Use of 60 Vbeta and 13 Jbeta primers characterized the PCR. The method was immunoSEQ multiplex PCR; TCRdb's version includes in-frame clones alone and lacks a portion of them. The profile shows more than 130,000 clones, more than 60% of them singletons. Sequenced material: PBMCs. Source of these receptors: a male donor in good health and CMV-seronegative.

The J gene is TRBJ1-2, the V gene TRBV27; TRBD1 agrees at 7 bases. In germline, CDR1 is MNHEY, CDR2 SMNVEV (reference sequence). The J segment lost 2 bases and the V segment lost 5 bases, leaving 8 bases of the junction unmatched. CDR3 length: 15 amino acids. The CDR3 sequence is CASSIQGTLNYGYTF. The CDR3 nucleotides are TGTGCCAGCAGTATACAGGGGACACTAAACTATGGCTACACCTTC.

The rearrangement uses TRBV10-3 and TRBJ2-1; 9 nucleotides agree with TRBD2. CDR1 ENHRY and CDR2 SYGVKD come from the germline V gene. This CDR3 spans 15 amino acids. V shed 6 bases and J 6 bases; nucleotides not matched to a gene: 9. The CDR3, as DNA: TGTGCCATCAGGAACGCGGGACTAGCCCCCAATGAGCAGTTCTTC. Translated, it gives CAIRNAGLAPNEQFF.

This sequence joins TRBV5-6 and TRBJ1-1; TRBD1 matches 11 bases. Germline values: CDR1 SGHDT, CDR2 YYEEEE. J was trimmed by 10 bases and V by 0 bases; bases with no gene match: 5. This CDR3 region has 14 residues. The chain's CDR3 is CASSLVGTGGGAFF. The DNA for the CDR3 is TGTGCCAGCAGCTTGGTGGGGACAGGGGGGGGAGCTTTCTTT.

The genes are TRBV7-6 and TRBJ1-1, with 7 bases matching TRBD1. The CDR3 contains 14 residues. CDR1 SGHVS and CDR2 FNYEAQ come from the germline V gene. V gave up 5 bases and J gave up 0 bases; unmatched junction bases: 3. CDR3 loop: CASSPTGMNTEAFF. CDR3 nucleotides: TGTGCCAGCAGCCCGACAGGGATGAACACTGAAGCTTTCTTT.

This chain links TRBV7-6 with TRBJ2-7, with 9 positions matching TRBD1. The germline V gene has CDR1 SGHVS and CDR2 FNYEAQ. CDR3 length: 17 amino acids. Trimming at V came to 5 bases and at J to 3 bases, leaving 14 bases not matched to a gene. CDR3 sequence (DNA): TGTGCCAGCAGCCCAACCGGGACAGGGATTTCCCTCTACGAGCAGTACTTC. This gives the protein CASSPTGTGISLYEQYF. The complete variable domain, with remaining parts taken from reference TRBV7-6 and TRBJ2-7, reads GAGVSQSPRYKVTKRGQDVALRCDPISGHVSLYWYRQALGQGPEFLTYFNYEAQQDKSGLPNDRFSAERPEGSISTLTIQRTEQRDSAMYRCASSPTGTGISLYEQYFGPGTRLTVT.

The gene calls are TRBV27 and TRBJ2-7, with 12 bases aligning to TRBD2. The germline gives CDR1 MNHEY, CDR2 SMNVEV (reference sequence). After removal of 6 bases from V and 3 bases from J, the junction contained 6 bases not matched to a gene. The CDR3 extends over 15 amino acids. The CDR3 DNA is TGTGCCAGCAGACAACTAGCGGGAGGTTTCTACGAGCAGTACTTC. This gives the protein CASRQLAGGFYEQYF.

This chain joins TRBV25-1 and TRBJ2-1, with 7 bases lining up with TRBD2. The CDR3 spans 16 residues. The J segment lost 0 bases and the V segment lost 4 bases, leaving 6 bases of the junction unmatched. Germline V gene data show CDR1 as MGHDK and CDR2 as SYGVNS. The CDR3 DNA reads as TGTGCCAGCAGTGCGAGCGGGGTGAGCTCCTACAATGAGCAGTTCTTC. This encodes CASSASGVSSYNEQFF.

The chain is built from TRBV7-2 and TRBJ1-2; a possible D gene is TRBD1 (6 bases). The CDR3 contains 17 residues. The germline gives CDR1 SGHTA, CDR2 FQGNSA. V was trimmed by 3 bases and J by 3 bases, leaving 20 bases between them. CDR3 sequence reads: CASSFPFTGSGDYGYTF. DNA for the CDR3: TGTGCCAGCAGCTTTCCTTTTACAGGGTCGGGCGACTATGGCTACACCTTC.

V and J are TRBV2 and TRBJ2-7; 7 nucleotides line up with TRBD1. The CDR3 has 13 amino acids. Trimming removed 6 bases from V and 0 bases from J; junction bases left unmatched: 2. The germline V gene encodes CDR1 SNHLY and CDR2 FYNNEI. CDR3 loop: CASSPGGSYEQYF. CDR3 coding DNA: TGTGCCAGCAGCCCAGGGGGCTCCTACGAGCAGTACTTC.

The chain combines TRBV7-2 with TRBJ1-4; TRBD1 might be the D (5 bases). The CDR3 has 15 amino acids. V shed 1 base and J shed 0 bases, with 6 bases lying between them. Germline CDR1 SGHTA, CDR2 FQGNSA. CDR3: CASSLVRATNEKLFF. The CDR3 nucleotides are TGTGCCAGCAGCTTAGTCAGGGCAACTAATGAAAAACTGTTTTTT.

The chain is built from TRBV11-1 and TRBJ1-4; 7 positions agree with TRBD1. From germline, CDR1 is SGHAT and CDR2 FQDESV (reference sequence). Germline trimming cut 5 bases from V and 6 bases from J; bases unmatched to any gene: 6. The CDR3 spans 14 residues. CDR3 DNA: TGTGCCAGCAGCCGGAACAGGGGAGATGAAAAACTGTTTTTT. It is translated as CASSRNRGDEKLFF.

The chain is built from TRBV5-1 and TRBJ1-3, with D possibly TRBD1 on 5 matching bases. Germline CDR1 and CDR2: SGHRS and YFSETQ. V gave up 0 bases and J gave up 0 bases, with 16 bases separating them. This CDR3 has 18 amino acids. DNA of the CDR3: TGCGCCAGCAGCTTGGAAGTTGGGGGACTCGGCTCTGGAAACACCATATATTTT. Residues: CASSLEVGGLGSGNTIYF.

This chain joins TRBV6-1 and TRBJ1-2, with D perhaps TRBD1 (5 bases). The V and J ends lost 10 bases and 6 bases respectively, with 18 bases between them. Germline values: CDR1 MNHNS, CDR2 SASEGT. The CDR3 loop spans 13 amino acids. CDR3 DNA: TGTGCCACGCCACAGGACATCATTAATGGCTACACCTTC. As protein: CATPQDIINGYTF.

The chain has TRBV6-1 and TRBJ2-1, with no clear D. Trimming stripped 0 bases from V and 3 bases from J, with 6 bases between. The CDR3 extends over 14 amino acids. Germline V CDR1 and CDR2: MNHNS, SASEGT. The DNA of the CDR3 is TGTGCCAGCAGTGAAGCGCCAGTCTACAATGAGCAGTTCTTC. This codes for CASSEAPVYNEQFF.

CDR3 sequence: CSVRHASYEQYF. The CDR3 DNA follows: TGCAGCGTTCGACACGCGTCCTACGAGCAGTACTTC. The chain employs TRBV29-1 and TRBJ2-7, with D unresolved. V lost 5 bases and J lost 1, with 9 bases in between. CDR1 SQVTM and CDR2 ANQGSEA come from the germline V gene. The CDR3 spans 12 residues.

This clone came up once. This rearrangement joins TRBV18 to TRBJ2-3; 7 nucleotides match TRBD1. The CDR3 extends over 18 amino acids. Trimming removed 1 base from V and 1 base from J; junction bases left unmatched: 11. Germline V gene sequence: CDR1 KGHSH, CDR2 LQKENI. The CDR3 reads CASSPLFPRQGRTDTQYF. As DNA, the CDR3 is TGTGCCAGCTCACCACTCTTCCCGAGACAGGGCCGCACAGATACGCAGTATTTT.

This clone has just a few counts. The chain couples TRBV25-1 to TRBJ1-5; weak D call: TRBD1 (6 bases). The length of the CDR3 is 13 residues. The V end lost 9 bases, the J end lost 7 bases, and 16 bases lay between the germline ends. Per germline, CDR1 MGHDK and CDR2 SYGVNS. This CDR3 reads CASVQGRRQPQHF. The CDR3 DNA sequence: TGTGCCAGTGTACAGGGAAGGAGGCAGCCCCAGCATTTT.

This clone was seen a few times. The genes are TRBV4-3 and TRBJ1-1; D possibly corresponds to TRBD1 (5 bases). The germline CDR1 and CDR2 sequences are LGHNA and YSLEER. The CDR3 is 14 amino acids. V was shortened by 3 bases and J by 3 bases, with 11 bases between the two germline ends. CDR3 amino acids: CASSHTTEDTEAFF. CDR3 bases: TGCGCCAGCAGCCATACGACAGAAGACACTGAAGCTTTCTTT.

This rearrangement joins TRBV6-1 to TRBJ2-1; D gene unclear. The CDR3 spans 15 residues. The V gene lost 5 bases and the J gene lost 0 bases, with 11 bases spanning the gap. CDR1 is MNHNS, CDR2 SASEGT, per germline. For the CDR3, the DNA is TGTGCCAGCAGTTTAGCCCCGAACTCCTACAATGAGCAGTTCTTC. Translating it yields CASSLAPNSYNEQFF.

The chain carries TRBV5-3 and TRBJ2-7, with 7 positions matching TRBD1. TRBV5-3 is an open reading frame, and its role is uncertain. The CDR3 spans 15 residues. Trimming cost V 9 bases and J 3 bases; bases outside gene matches: 15. CDR3 DNA: TGTGCCACCCAGGGCCGGGACAGACTCGTCTACGAGCAGTACTTC. Its protein is CATQGRDRLVYEQYF.